This TCR beta chain emerged from a study of vaccination effects on CD4 cells after COVID-19 (dated by TCRdb to between 2021 and 2024). For context, the study as a whole: Across the study, the median time from the second dose to post-vaccine sampling was 72 days (range 14 to 241). SARS-CoV-2 spike-specific CD4+ TCR repertoires from before and after mRNA vaccination were compared in COVID-19 convalescent patients and in infection-naive vaccine recipients. The full study included over 8 COVID-19 convalescent patients and several SARS-CoV-2-naive healthy vaccine recipients. In the study, cultures from other donors were sequenced using the Oncomine TCR Beta short-read assay on an Illumina iSeq 100. The paper's findings and limits, for the study overall: The study was limited by a small number of convalescent patients and lacked early post-infection timepoints. Clones induced by infection and clones induced by vaccination both contracted markedly at late timepoints after vaccination, which fits with T cell responses waning over time. Among healthy vaccine recipients, nearly all vaccine-induced clones were SARS-CoV-2 mono-reactive, and just 1 of 255 was cross-reactive with common cold coronaviruses.

The CDR3 sequence holds 19 residues, the cysteine and phenylalanine included. The entry retains the CDR3 DNA only, 57 bases that are in frame from base 1. The germline V gene encodes CDR1 LGHNA and CDR2 YSLEER. The junction carries 21 bases between V and J, which are trimmed by 3 bases and 0 bases respectively. The library relied on the immunoSEQ multiplex PCR assay. DNA from the cultured and isolated CD4+ T cells underwent TCR beta CDR3 sequencing. The authors' analysis ran thus. Non-productive TCR sequences were removed and reads were trimmed to the CDR3 region, keeping CDR3s of at least 7 amino acids. The MANAFEST web app was used to identify antigen-specific clonotypes by comparing expansion in peptide wells with expansion in reference cultures. To count as positive, a clone had to show expansion at FDR<0.05 compared with the reference and with all other wells, an odds ratio above 5, and a frequency above 0.1% in two replicate wells. Clonotypes significantly expanded in SARS-CoV-2 spike wells and in at least one common cold coronavirus spike condition were defined as cross-reactive. Using the stringdist R package, CDR3 similarity was measured by Levenshtein distance, and unrooted trees were constructed with ape in R 3.6.1. TCRdb provides this immuneACCESS table in a form limited to in-frame rearrangements. Some clones are lacking; in checked studies, under half of them reflect an unresolved V gene, and why the rest are absent is not known. The DNA was the basis for D and trimming; V, J and clone size are from that table. Counted in this sample were about 16,000 clones; 60% to 85% of them appeared once. The biggest ten clones account for approximately 17% of the sample.

In the ViraFEST assay, PBMC were stimulated with viral peptide pools, and TCR sequencing was then used to find antigen-specific CD4+ T cell clonotypes based on their expansion. After 10 to 11 days of culture, CD4+ T cells were isolated with the EasySep CD4+ T cell isolation kit. Participants received two doses of either the BNT162b2 or the mRNA-1273 mRNA SARS-CoV-2 vaccine. Healthy vaccine recipients had no prior SARS-CoV-2 infection, confirmed by negative nucleocapsid antibodies before and after vaccination. About 2.1 million PBMC per well were cultured with 10 ug/ml peptides in IMDM containing around 4.6% human AB serum, roughly 9.5 IU/ml IL-2 and gentamicin. Half of the culture medium was replaced with fresh IL-2-containing medium on days 3 and 7. Unless noted otherwise, every peptide stimulation condition was grown in triplicate wells. Using Ficoll-Paque Plus gradient centrifugation, PBMC were separated from whole blood and then either used fresh or cryopreserved at -140C. The overlapping peptide pools covered the spike proteins of SARS-CoV-2 and of the common cold coronaviruses HCoV-NL63, HCoV-OC43 and HCoV-229E. The QIAamp micro DNA kit was used to extract genomic DNA from the cultured CD4+ T cells.

Points on this clone: No antigen is known for it. No much larger clone exists at a distance of one base, and base qualities are not known.

The sequenced sample was CD4+ T cells from PBMCs cultured with HCoV-NL63 spike peptides, obtained after COVID-19 vaccination. Reading the label with the study, this specimen's cell subset or site is: HCoV-NL63 spike overlapping peptide pool stimulation. The TCR originated in a human donor who received a COVID-19 vaccine. The sequence joins TRBV4-3 to TRBJ1-3; no D segment can be confidently identified. The CDR3 protein is CASSQFGPGRGSSGNTIYF. In nucleotides, the sequence is TGCGCCAGCAGCCAGTTTGGCCCAGGACGAGGGAGCTCTGGAAACACCATATATTTT.